This entry describes one T cell receptor (beta chain). The data are from a study of cytomegalovirus exposure and HLA in healthy donors. CDR3 length equals 14 residues. Trimming took 0 bases from V and 4 from J, leaving 7 bases between them. Germline assignment: CDR1 ENHRY and CDR2 SYGVKD. A multiplex PCR was run with 60 Vbeta primers and 13 Jbeta primers. The repertoire was sequenced with immunoSEQ multiplex PCR; TCRdb's copy has only in-frame clones and lacks some. The sample data list about 120,000 clones. The rearrangement links TRBV10-3 to TRBJ1-5, with D possibly TRBD1 on 6 matching bases. The receptor was derived from a man younger than 30 in good health and CMV-seronegative. Sequenced: PBMCs. CDR3 DNA sequence: TGTGCCATCAGTGAGTCTCAGGGGAATCAGCCCCAGCATTTT. As protein: CAISESQGNQPQHF.